The 28 T cell receptor beta chains given below trace back to one sample, sequenced in a study of T cell changes during pregnancy in multiple sclerosis. Sequencing used immunoSEQ multiplex PCR; TCRdb keeps in-frame clones, though not all of them. This table holds fewer than 40,000 clones, 75% to 95% found once. Material: CD8+ T cells from peripheral blood mononuclear cells, obtained in the first trimester of pregnancy. The receptors derive from a female donor with multiple sclerosis, enrolled in a pregnancy study.

Comments on this clone: One end of the junction fails to match germline, which may point to a read error. This chain links TRBV7-7 with TRBJ2-3; D gene ambiguous. Germline assignment: CDR1 SSHAT and CDR2 FNYEAQ (reference sequence). The CDR3 is 13 amino acids. The CDR3 sequence: CASSRNVGDTQYF. The DNA for the CDR3 is TGTGCTAGCAGCAGAAATGTCGGGGATACGCAGTATTTT.

The rearrangement links TRBV9 to TRBJ2-7; D is undetermined. The V end lost 4 bases, the J end lost 2 bases, and 13 bases lay between the germline ends. CDR1 and CDR2 (germline): SGDLS, YYNGEE. The CDR3 has 14 amino acids. CDR3 coding DNA: TGTGCCAGCAGCCCCGAGAGCCGAACCTACGAGCAGTACTTC. This codes for CASSPESRTYEQYF.

The J gene is TRBJ1-2, the V gene TRBV15; D is unclear. The ends were cut back, 0 bases at V and 8 bases at J, with 16 bases in the middle. The CDR3 contains 15 residues. Germline CDR1 LNHNV, CDR2 YYDKDF (reference sequence). CDR3 residues: CATSRDSMGLLGYTF. In DNA, the CDR3 is TGTGCCACCAGCAGAGATAGTATGGGCCTGCTCGGCTACACCTTC.

The chain couples TRBV14 to TRBJ2-3, with unresolved D. Germline V gives CDR1 SGHDN, CDR2 FVKESK. V was trimmed by 4 bases and J by 0 bases, leaving 14 bases between them. The CDR3 totals 16 residues. CDR3 sequence (DNA): TGTGCCAGCAGCCCAAGACACCTAACAAGCACAGATACGCAGTATTTT. Protein product: CASSPRHLTSTDTQYF.

The rearrangement joins TRBV27 to TRBJ2-7; 7 bases fit TRBD2. Germline CDR1 MNHEY, CDR2 SMNVEV (reference sequence). This CDR3 comprises 13 residues. The V gene end was trimmed by 7 bases and the J gene end by 2 bases; junction bases not matched to a gene: 5. DNA for the CDR3: TGTGCCAGCAAGCGGGGCGCCACCTACGAGCAGTACTTC. It translates to CASKRGATYEQYF.

This clone appeared once. This sequence joins TRBV19 and TRBJ2-7; a weak D match, TRBD1 (6 bases). V gave up 3 bases and J gave up 6 bases, with 21 bases separating them. This CDR3 region has 16 residues. Germline values: CDR1 LNHDA, CDR2 SQIVND (reference sequence). Here the CDR3 reads CASSIGRQVDATEQYF. CDR3 coding DNA: TGTGCCAGTAGTATTGGGAGACAGGTTGACGCCACCGAGCAGTACTTC.

The genes are TRBV4-1 and TRBJ2-7, with D possibly TRBD1 on 6 matching bases. V lost 5 bases and J lost 4, with 12 bases in between. CDR1 is MGHRA, CDR2 YSYEKL, per germline. This CDR3 has 13 residues. The CDR3 nucleotides are TGCGCCAGCAGCTTTCGACAGGAGTACGAGCAGTACTTC. As protein: CASSFRQEYEQYF.

The V call is TRBV7-8, the J call TRBJ1-5, with 7 bases that match TRBD1. The J segment lost 3 bases and the V segment lost 5 bases, leaving 10 bases of the junction unmatched. CDR3 size: 16 residues. Germline V gene data show CDR1 as SGHVS and CDR2 as FQNEAQ. This CDR3 is CASSHSTGADNQPQHF. The CDR3 DNA follows: TGTGCCAGCAGCCACAGTACAGGGGCTGACAATCAGCCCCAGCATTTT.

This rearrangement joins TRBV19 to TRBJ2-5, with TRBD1 as a possible D gene (5 bases). The CDR3 extends over 14 amino acids. Germline CDR1 reads LNHDA; CDR2 reads SQIVND (reference sequence). Trimming took 6 bases from V and 5 from J, leaving 16 bases between them. CDR3: CASRGRFPRETQYF. CDR3 bases: TGTGCCAGTAGGGGGCGGTTCCCGAGGGAGACCCAGTACTTC.

The chain recombines TRBV15 with TRBJ2-3, with D maybe TRBD2 (6 bases). V lost 0 bases and J 0 bases, leaving 13 bases between the germline ends. This CDR3 comprises 17 residues. From germline, CDR1 is LNHNV and CDR2 YYDKDF (reference sequence). The CDR3 region is CATSRDAGGTSTDTQYF. The CDR3 DNA reads as TGTGCCACCAGCAGAGATGCTGGCGGGACTAGCACAGATACGCAGTATTTT.

The chain uses TRBV20-1 and TRBJ2-7; D is unclear. The CDR3 runs to 10 residues. V lost 5 bases to trimming and J lost 4 bases, with 6 bases between them. From germline, CDR1 is DFQATT and CDR2 SNEGSKA (reference sequence). The DNA of the CDR3 is TGCAGTGCTTTCCGGTACGAGCAGTACTTC. This gives the protein CSAFRYEQYF.

The chain carries TRBV5-6 and TRBJ1-5, with 9 positions matching TRBD1. J gave up 6 bases and V 0 bases, and 7 bases lay outside the gene matches. Looked up from germline, CDR1 is SGHDT and CDR2 is YYEEEE. This CDR3 region has 16 residues. Here the CDR3 DNA reads TGTGCCAGCAGCTTGGCCTCCGGGACAGGGACTCAGCCCCAGCATTTT. Translated: CASSLASGTGTQPQHF.

The chain links TRBV2 to TRBJ1-2; 7 nucleotides align to TRBD1. Per the germline V gene, CDR1 is SNHLY and CDR2 is FYNNEI. With 4 bases clipped from V and 7 bases from J, the junction kept 12 bases outside the gene matches. The CDR3 runs 15 residues. The CDR3 DNA sequence: TGTGCCAGCAGTGGCTCCGACAGGGCCCCCGGTGGCTACACCTTC. This gives the protein CASSGSDRAPGGYTF.

The chain carries TRBV27 and TRBJ2-3; D is undetermined. The CDR3 length is 15 residues. Trimming removed 0 bases at V and 4 bases at J, with 11 bases between. Germline values: CDR1 MNHEY, CDR2 SMNVEV (reference sequence). The CDR3 region is CASSLSSRIPDTQYF. In nucleotides, the CDR3 is TGTGCCAGCAGTTTATCGTCGCGCATCCCAGATACGCAGTATTTT.

The V gene is TRBV27, the J gene TRBJ1-2; D possibly corresponds to TRBD1 (6 bases). The germline V gene encodes CDR1 MNHEY and CDR2 SMNVEV (reference sequence). V lost 8 bases, J lost 2 bases, and 15 bases lay in between. The CDR3 spans 14 residues. The CDR3 loop is CASASGGQNYGYTF. As DNA, the CDR3 is TGTGCCAGCGCCAGCGGGGGCCAAAACTATGGCTACACCTTC.

This clone has only one observation. CDR3 in DNA: TGTGCCAGCAGCAGGACTAGCGGGAGATCGGGGCAGTTCTTC. This codes for CASSRTSGRSGQFF. The chain joins TRBV7-8 to TRBJ2-1; TRBD2 matches at 13 bases. The CDR3 contains 14 residues. Germline values: CDR1 SGHVS, CDR2 FQNEAQ. With V trimmed by 5 bases and J by 12 bases, 7 bases remained unmatched.

This chain joins TRBV14 and TRBJ1-1; perhaps TRBD1 as D (5 bases). V was shortened by 1 base and J by 4 bases, with 7 bases between the two germline ends. From germline, CDR1 is SGHDN and CDR2 FVKESK. CDR3 length: 13 amino acids. The CDR3 reads CASSQVGGTEAFF. CDR3 DNA: TGTGCCAGCAGCCAAGTCGGGGGCACTGAAGCTTTCTTT.

This clone has a single count. This rearrangement joins TRBV4-1 to TRBJ2-7; 9 bases map to TRBD2. V shed 0 bases, J shed 0 bases, and the junction held 12 bases outside the gene matches. The CDR3 is 19 residues long. Per the germline V gene, CDR1 is MGHRA and CDR2 is YSYEKL. CDR3 amino acids: CASSQDSGGLAGFSYEQYF. The CDR3 DNA sequence: TGCGCCAGCAGCCAAGATTCCGGCGGCCTAGCGGGATTCTCCTACGAGCAGTACTTC.

The rearrangement uses TRBV6-5 and TRBJ2-7; 8 bases line up with TRBD2. J lost 6 bases, V lost 0 bases, and 7 bases had no gene match. This CDR3 comprises 15 residues. CDR1 MNHEY and CDR2 SVGAGI come from the germline V gene. CDR3 bases: TGTGCCAGCAGTTACTCCGGGAGGGCCCTAGGCGAGCAGTACTTC. Translating gives CASSYSGRALGEQYF.

J is TRBJ1-6 and V is TRBV10-3, with a possible D match to TRBD1 (5 bases). Trimming cost V 3 bases and J 0 bases, with 6 bases left between them. This CDR3 is 15 amino acids long. Germline CDR1 ENHRY, CDR2 SYGVKD. As DNA, the CDR3 is TGTGCCATCAGTGACAGGGCCTCCTATAATTCACCCCTCCACTTT. This encodes CAISDRASYNSPLHF.

The V call is TRBV5-4, the J call TRBJ2-1, with TRBD1 as a possible D gene (6 bases). Germline V gene sequence: CDR1 SGHNT, CDR2 YYREEE (reference sequence). This CDR3 is built from 14 residues. Trimming stripped 0 bases from V and 3 bases from J, with 7 bases between. CDR3 sequence: CASSLGTDYNEQFF. DNA of the CDR3: TGTGCCAGCAGCTTGGGGACAGACTACAATGAGCAGTTCTTC.

V usage is TRBV7-9 and J usage is TRBJ2-5, with D perhaps matching TRBD2 (6 bases). In germline, CDR1 is SEHNR, CDR2 FQNEAQ (reference sequence). This CDR3 is built from 12 residues. Trimming cost V 6 bases and J 2 bases, with 7 bases left between them. CDR3 protein: CASRLAQETQYF. The CDR3 DNA is TGTGCCAGCAGGCTAGCGCAAGAGACCCAGTACTTC.

V is TRBV18 and J is TRBJ2-7; possible D gene TRBD1, 5 bases. This CDR3 comprises 13 residues. CDR1 is KGHSH and CDR2 is LQKENI in the germline V gene. V lost 6 bases to trimming and J lost 3 bases, with 12 bases between them. This chain's CDR3 is CASSGPSFYEQYF. For the CDR3, the DNA is TGTGCCAGCTCGGGGCCTAGTTTCTACGAGCAGTACTTC.

The chain links TRBV29-1 to TRBJ1-2; no clear D gene. Germline loops: CDR1 SQVTM, CDR2 ANQGSEA. The CDR3 has 13 residues. V dropped 1 base and J dropped 5 bases, with 11 bases sitting between them. CDR3 DNA sequence: TGCAGCGTTGAAGGACGGGCGGGATATGGCTACACCTTC. It specifies CSVEGRAGYGYTF.

The V gene is TRBV13, the J gene TRBJ1-1; tentatively, D is TRBD1 (6 bases). The germline V and J ends were trimmed by 5 bases and 3 bases, with 22 bases remaining between them. Per the germline V gene, CDR1 is PRHDT and CDR2 is FYEKMQ (reference sequence). The CDR3 spans 17 residues. Here the CDR3 reads CASSPSGWRQADTEAFF. Written as DNA, the CDR3 is TGTGCCAGCAGCCCATCAGGGTGGAGACAGGCGGACACTGAAGCTTTCTTT.

This chain uses TRBV2 with TRBJ2-7; TRBD1 agrees at 12 bases. CDR1 and CDR2 (germline): SNHLY, FYNNEI. The junction had 6 bases not matched to a gene; V was cut back by 6 bases and J by 6 bases. CDR3 size: 14 residues. The CDR3 region is CASSPGTGGIEQYF. The CDR3 coding sequence is TGTGCCAGCAGCCCCGGGACAGGGGGCATCGAGCAGTACTTC.

This clone was picked up one time. The rearrangement uses TRBV5-4 and TRBJ1-2; TRBD1 aligns across 8 bases. CDR1 and CDR2 from the germline V gene are SGHNT and YYREEE (reference sequence). Trimming removed 0 bases from V and 3 bases from J; junction bases left unmatched: 4. The CDR3 sequence is 15 residues long. CDR3: CASSLGQGQYYGYTF. CDR3 nucleotides: TGTGCCAGCAGCTTGGGACAGGGGCAGTACTATGGCTACACCTTC.

The chain employs TRBV15 and TRBJ2-2, with 9 bases that match TRBD2. The V and J ends lost 0 bases and 5 bases, in that order; junction bases with no gene match: 7. The germline CDR1 and CDR2 sequences are LNHNV and YYDKDF (reference sequence). The CDR3 spans 17 residues. CDR3 sequence: CATSRDSAGGWTGELFF. The CDR3 DNA follows: TGTGCCACCAGCAGAGATTCAGCGGGAGGTTGGACCGGGGAGCTGTTTTTT.